A selection of T cell receptor beta chains follows, all from one sample in a study of monozygotic twins with inflammatory bowel disease. Using the 5' RACE reads, TCRdb records one entry per CDR3 protein without DNA. This sample's table has 200,000 to 250,000 distinct CDR3 sequences. Sequencing was carried out using blood. The receptors originated from a human donor with ulcerative colitis or Crohn's disease, or a healthy co-twin of an affected twin (not recorded which). Each CDR3 is given with its conserved first and last residue.

v_call	j_call	cdr3_aa
TRBV6-1	TRBJ2-4	CASSEGLDGNIQYF
TRBV20-1	TRBJ1-2	CSALSPTYGYTF
TRBV5-1	TRBJ2-2	CASRKGQETENTGELFF
TRBV7-6	TRBJ2-1	CASTSGRGINNEQFF
TRBV4-1	TRBJ2-1	CASKGLADYNEQFF
TRBV29-1	TRBJ2-7	CSASYSFYEQYF
TRBV7-9	TRBJ2-1	CASRPGLSNEQFF
TRBV20-1	TRBJ2-7	CSARDRAGRSYEQYF
TRBV5-1	TRBJ1-1	CASSSGFTVTEAFF
TRBV3-1	TRBJ1-5	CASSQDHVQPQHF
TRBV5-1	TRBJ2-5	CASRAQEETQYF
TRBV4-2	TRBJ1-1	CASSQEPGNTEAFF
TRBV5-1	TRBJ2-7	CASSFGAEGYEQYF
TRBV12-3/TRBV12-4	TRBJ1-2	CASSKSSGTGGRGYTF
TRBV29-1	TRBJ1-2	CSVEGQGYGYTF
TRBV20-1	TRBJ1-2	CSARSAVQGAYGYTF
TRBV18	TRBJ2-7	CASSPEPPGSYEQYF
TRBV20-1	TRBJ1-5	CSALGGGLGNQPQHF
TRBV18	TRBJ1-1	CASLTPNTEAFF
TRBV12-3/TRBV12-4	TRBJ1-1	CASIHRGMNTEAFF
TRBV10-3	TRBJ1-3	CATAGTGFGHTIYF
TRBV27	TRBJ2-1	CASSNRANRGANNEQFF
TRBV18	TRBJ1-1	CASSPPKVGENTEAFF
TRBV19	TRBJ2-1	CASSQGNSYNEQFF
TRBV6-5	TRBJ1-2	CASSFWDGVTTNYGYTF
TRBV6-1	TRBJ1-5	CASSETETPHQPQHF
TRBV12-3/TRBV12-4	TRBJ1-1	CASSSLGGPNTEAFF
TRBV19	TRBJ2-6	CAAFHANTSGANVLTF
TRBV2	TRBJ2-7	CASSYQYEQYF
TRBV5-4	TRBJ2-5	CASSPRKNNQETQYF
TRBV12-3/TRBV12-4	TRBJ2-5	CASRLTGFRETQYF
TRBV28	TRBJ2-2	CASSPLKGAGELFF
TRBV20-1	TRBJ2-4	CSAPGSGACYF
TRBV12-5	TRBJ2-5	CASGFFLWGPFRVTQYF
TRBV5-1	TRBJ2-2	CASSSVTGSSGELFF
TRBV7-9	TRBJ2-5	CASRSNAEETQYF
TRBV10-3	TRBJ1-3	CAISGGQISGNTIYF
TRBV7-6	TRBJ1-3	CASSREASALYF
TRBV12-3/TRBV12-4	TRBJ1-6	CASQMLRNSPLHF
TRBV24-1	TRBJ2-3	CATSDPGGPSTDTQYF
TRBV3-1	TRBJ2-5	CASSQVSLYQETQYF
TRBV27	TRBJ1-2	CASSFSRQGANGYTF
TRBV20-1	TRBJ1-1	CSAIPDPGNTEAFF
TRBV5-6	TRBJ2-5	CASSLDSLETQYF